This TCR beta chain was found in a study of Ad26.COV2.S vaccination and SARS-CoV-2 variants. Study outcomes and limitations: Greater spike-specific TCR breadth was seen in vaccine recipients than in placebo recipients.

As regards this clone: Antigen specificity is unknown.

Treatment denoted: roughly 19 received Ad26.COV2.S at low or high dose, single or two shots; 5 received placebo; per-sample allocation not given. The study sampled participants on day 63 after the first vaccine or placebo injection. The CDR3 has 17 amino acids. The germline V gene has CDR1 KGHSH and CDR2 LQKENI. V was pared by 4 bases and J by 0 bases, with 17 bases between. Clones were read by immunoSEQ multiplex PCR, and TCRdb kept only the in-frame ones, dropping some. The data contain about 480,000 clones, around nine tenths of them singletons. This sample comprised peripheral blood, obtained in a trial of Ad26.COV2.S vaccine versus placebo. The TCR sequence derives from a person aged 18-60 years who received the Ad26.COV2.S COVID-19 vaccine or a placebo. The chain recombines TRBV18 with TRBJ2-3; perhaps TRBD1 as D (6 bases). The CDR3 DNA follows: TGTGCCAGCTCACTCCTTCCAGGGGCCGCCAGCACAGATACGCAGTATTTT. This gives the protein CASSLLPGAASTDTQYF.